Presented here are 25 T cell receptor beta chains from one specimen sequenced in a study of T cells in Graves' hyperthyroidism and ophthalmopathy. Template material for amplifying TCR beta CDR3 regions consisted of RNA transcripts. HTBI primers were used for first-round RT-PCR of the TCR CDR3. TCRdb used MiXCR to reprocess the multiplex PCR reads, holding one entry per CDR3 protein. The sample records fewer than 650,000 distinct CDR3 sequences, roughly 14% being singletons. Sequencing input: blood. These receptors all come from a woman aged 40 to 55 with Graves' ophthalmopathy.

The sample holds many counts of this clonotype. V gene TRBV13 combines with J gene TRBJ2-5; TRBD2 agrees at 13 bases. The J segment lost 3 bases and the V segment lost 5 bases, leaving 6 bases of the junction unmatched. This CDR3 contains 16 residues. Per the germline V gene, CDR1 is PRHDT and CDR2 is FYEKMQ (reference sequence). The CDR3 sequence: CASSDPGTSGEETQYF. The DNA for the CDR3 is TGTGCCAGCAGCGACCCCGGGACTAGCGGGGAAGAGACCCAGTACTTC.

This clonotype came up many times. The rearrangement joins TRBV2 to TRBJ2-5; D might be TRBD1 or TRBD2, each matching 5 bases. The CDR3 length is 15 residues. Germline V gene data show CDR1 as SNHLY and CDR2 as FYNNEI. Deletions cut 2 bases from V and 5 bases from J, with 15 bases between. The CDR3 sequence is CASSESGRNWETQYF. Written as DNA, the CDR3 is TGTGCCAGCAGTGAATCGGGACGGAACTGGGAGACCCAGTACTTC.

In its sample, this clonotype was seen many times. The rearrangement joins TRBV12-3 or TRBV12-4 to TRBJ2-3, with D hard to call. This CDR3 has 14 residues. V dropped 3 bases and J dropped 1 base, with 8 bases sitting between them. The CDR3 here is CASSFIDRTDTQYF. CDR3 in DNA: TGTGCCAGCAGTTTCATTGACCGCACAGATACGCAGTATTTT.

There are many counts of this clonotype. This chain connects TRBV24-1 to TRBJ1-5; no clear D gene. CDR1 is KGHDR and CDR2 is SFDVKD in the germline V gene. The CDR3 totals 12 residues. Trimming removed 9 bases at V and 6 bases at J, with 11 bases between. The CDR3: CATSGGSQPQHF. CDR3 nucleotide sequence: TGTGCCACCTCCGGAGGGAGTCAGCCCCAGCATTTT.

J is TRBJ2-7 and V is TRBV20-1, with 7 bases matching TRBD1. From germline, CDR1 is DFQATT and CDR2 SNEGSKA (reference sequence). The CDR3 has 15 amino acids. V lost 1 base to trimming and J lost 9 bases; unmatched junction nucleotides: 15. CDR3 sequence (DNA): TGCAGTGCTAGAGCTAACAGGGGAAGCTCGAGGGTGCAGTACTTC. This sequence encodes CSARANRGSSRVQYF.

This clonotype occurred a few times. The rearrangement uses TRBV15 and TRBJ2-5; tentatively, D is TRBD1 or TRBD2 (6 bases each). The CDR3 covers 15 residues. Between the trimmed V and J ends, which lost 0 bases and 5 bases, there was a span of 13 bases. Germline lookup yields CDR1 LNHNV and CDR2 YYDKDF (reference sequence). As DNA, the CDR3 is TGTGCCACCAGCAGAGAGGGGGGCCACCGCGAGACCCAGTACTTC. The encoded protein is CATSREGGHRETQYF.

This clonotype was seen many times. The chain combines TRBV5-1 with TRBJ2-7; either TRBD1 or TRBD2 may fit D (6 bases each). This CDR3 region has 16 residues. Germline V gives CDR1 SGHRS, CDR2 YFSETQ. V dropped 2 bases and J dropped 3 bases, with 18 bases sitting between them. The CDR3 nucleotides read TGCGCCAGCAGCTTTGGACCACGGGGGACAAACTACGAGCAGTACTTC. It translates to CASSFGPRGTNYEQYF. Complete variable domain (other parts from reference TRBV5-1 and TRBJ2-7): KAGVTQTPRYLIKTRGQQVTLSCSPISGHRSVSWYQQTPGQGLQFLFEYFSETQRNKGNFPGRFSGRQFSNSRSEMNVSTLELGDSALYLCASSFGPRGTNYEQYFGPGTRLTVT.

This clonotype came up many times. The chain couples TRBV6-1 to TRBJ2-4; 8 bases align to TRBD1. CDR1 is MNHNS and CDR2 is SASEGT in the germline V gene. CDR3 size: 14 residues. The V and J ends lost 4 bases and 8 bases, in that order; junction bases with no gene match: 7. The CDR3 nucleotides read TGTGCCAGCAGTGCGCAGGGGGCGGCGGACATTCAGTACTTC. Its protein is CASSAQGAADIQYF.

This clonotype appeared many times. V and J are TRBV20-1 and TRBJ1-2; no clear D gene. Per germline, CDR1 DFQATT and CDR2 SNEGSKA (reference sequence). This CDR3 has 9 residues. The ends were cut back, 7 bases at V and 8 bases at J, with 8 bases in the middle. CDR3: CSVGRGYTF. CDR3 coding DNA: TGCAGTGTTGGGCGCGGCTACACCTTC.

The J gene is TRBJ1-2, the V gene TRBV18; no clear D. Trimming took 2 bases from V and 11 from J, leaving 9 bases between them. CDR1 is KGHSH and CDR2 is LQKENI in the germline V gene. This CDR3 spans 11 amino acids. The CDR3 nucleotides read TGTGCCAGCTCACCAGGGTCAAAATACACCTTC. It encodes CASSPGSKYTF.

The genes are TRBV28 and TRBJ2-7; 7 bases are a match to TRBD2. After removal of 7 bases from V and 6 bases from J, the junction contained 9 bases not matched to a gene. Germline V gene data show CDR1 as MDHEN and CDR2 as SYDVKM. The CDR3 loop spans 13 amino acids. The chain's CDR3 is CASTGLGWGEQYF. The DNA of the CDR3 is TGTGCCAGCACCGGACTAGGATGGGGCGAGCAGTACTTC.

At least ten counts were recorded for this clonotype. This sequence joins TRBV29-1 and TRBJ1-2; D unclear. The germline V and J ends were trimmed by 4 bases and 0 bases, with 9 bases remaining between them. CDR1 is SQVTM, CDR2 ANQGSEA, per germline. The CDR3 is 13 residues long. The CDR3 spells CSVAGTANYGYTF. The CDR3 coding sequence is TGCAGCGTTGCCGGAACTGCTAACTATGGCTACACCTTC.

This clonotype was recorded at least ten times. This sequence joins TRBV6-2 or TRBV6-3 and TRBJ2-7; 9 nucleotides match TRBD2. The germline CDR1 and CDR2 sequences are MNHEY and SVGEGT. The V and J ends lost 1 base and 4 bases, in that order; junction bases with no gene match: 2. The CDR3 loop spans 14 amino acids. CDR3 residues: CASSYFTSGYEQYF. Here the CDR3 DNA reads TGTGCCAGCAGTTACTTCACTAGCGGGTACGAGCAGTACTTC.

The chain recombines TRBV20-1 with TRBJ1-6; TRBD1 matches at 8 bases. The V and J ends lost 3 bases and 10 bases, in that order; junction bases with no gene match: 8. In germline, CDR1 is DFQATT, CDR2 SNEGSKA (reference sequence). There are 14 residues in the CDR3. In DNA, the CDR3 is TGCAGTGCTAGTGATGACAGGGGAGGATCACCCCTCCACTTT. Protein: CSASDDRGGSPLHF.

This clonotype was observed at least ten times. The genes are TRBV19 and TRBJ1-1, with D uncertain. The CDR3 loop spans 13 amino acids. V was clipped by 3 bases and J by 0 bases, with 5 bases between them. Germline V CDR1 and CDR2: LNHDA, SQIVND (reference sequence). The CDR3: CASSMYMNTEAFF. The CDR3 coding sequence is TGTGCCAGTAGTATGTACATGAACACTGAAGCTTTCTTT.

This chain links TRBV12-3 or TRBV12-4 with TRBJ2-2, with D tentatively TRBD1 or TRBD2 (5 bases each). V was trimmed by 2 bases and J by 3 bases, leaving 16 bases between them. CDR3 length: 17 amino acids. The CDR3 DNA reads TGTGCCAGCAGTTTAAATGGTCCGGGGACCTACACCGGGGAGCTGTTTTTT. Its protein product is CASSLNGPGTYTGELFF.

This clonotype came up a few times. The CDR3 spells CSARDGRAIVDEQFF. The CDR3 DNA is TGCAGTGCTAGAGACGGGAGGGCCATTGTTGATGAGCAGTTCTTC. The V call is TRBV20-1, the J call TRBJ2-1; 8 nucleotides line up with TRBD2. J lost 8 bases, V lost 0 bases, and 9 bases had no gene match. CDR3 length: 15 amino acids. CDR1 DFQATT and CDR2 SNEGSKA come from the germline V gene (reference sequence).

Concerning this clonotype: The junction shows a germline mismatch at one end, possibly a read error. CDR3 bases: TGTGCCAGCAGTCTGACGGATTTGAACGCCGGGGAGCTGTTTTTT. The encoded protein is CASSLTDLNAGELFF. J is TRBJ2-2 and V is TRBV2; D is undetermined. The CDR3 loop spans 15 amino acids. Germline V CDR1 and CDR2: SNHLY, FYNNEI.

The table lists this clonotype with many counts. The chain employs TRBV19 and TRBJ2-7; 12 positions match TRBD1. CDR1 is LNHDA, CDR2 SQIVND, per germline (reference sequence). The CDR3 runs to 18 residues. The trim removed 4 bases at V and 2 bases at J, leaving 12 bases unmatched. CDR3 loop: CASSKGDRGPLETYEQYF. The CDR3 DNA reads TGTGCCAGTAGTAAAGGGGACAGGGGGCCATTGGAAACCTACGAGCAGTACTTC.

This clonotype was found many times. This chain joins TRBV12-3 or TRBV12-4 and TRBJ2-7; D may be TRBD1 or TRBD2 (5 bases each). This CDR3 comprises 15 residues. V was clipped by 2 bases and J by 3 bases, with 14 bases between them. In nucleotides, the CDR3 is TGTGCCAGCAGTTTACACTGGGGGTCGGGCTACGAGCAGTACTTC. Protein product: CASSLHWGSGYEQYF.

This clonotype was observed at least ten times. This rearrangement joins TRBV30 to TRBJ1-5; TRBD1 aligns across 7 bases. Germline CDR1 is GTSNPN and CDR2 is SVGIG (reference sequence). Trimming took 0 bases from V and 6 from J; bases not matched to a gene: 5. This CDR3 is built from 14 residues. The CDR3 DNA follows: TGTGCCTGGAGTGTAGGGGGCGGCGGTCAGCCCCAGCATTTT. Its translation is CAWSVGGGGQPQHF.

A remark on this clonotype: This clone may be a read error of a much larger clone one base away. The rearrangement joins TRBV6-1 to TRBJ2-7, with 9 bases lining up with TRBD1. This CDR3 contains 15 residues. CDR1 is MNHNS and CDR2 is SASEGT in the germline V gene. The CDR3 DNA is TGTACCAGCAGCCGAACGGACAGGGGATCAAGTGAGCAGTACTTC. Protein: CTSSRTDRGSSEQYF.

This clonotype was seen a handful of times. This chain links TRBV15 with TRBJ2-7; 12 bases agree with TRBD2. The CDR3 consists of 17 residues. The trim removed 5 bases at V and 6 bases at J, leaving 14 bases unmatched. The germline V gene has CDR1 LNHNV and CDR2 YYDKDF (reference sequence). The CDR3 protein is CATSPRLAGAPRVEQYF. The CDR3 DNA reads TGTGCCACCAGCCCACGACTAGCGGGGGCCCCGCGGGTCGAGCAGTACTTC. Combining the CDR3 with reference TRBV15 and TRBJ2-7 gives the whole variable domain DAMVIQNPRYQVTQFGKPVTLSCSQTLNHNVMYWYQQKSSQAPKLLFHYYDKDFNNEADTPDNFQSRRPNTSFCFLDIRSPGLGDTAMYLCATSPRLAGAPRVEQYFGPGTRLTVT.

The chain combines TRBV5-1 with TRBJ2-5, with 12 bases fitting TRBD1. Germline-derived CDR1 and CDR2 are SGHRS and YFSETQ. V was pared by 4 bases and J by 0 bases, with 4 bases of the junction left unmatched. CDR3 length: 16 residues. The DNA for the CDR3 is TGCGCCAGCAGCAAGGGACAGGGGGCGTACCAAGAGACCCAGTACTTC. Protein sequence: CASSKGQGAYQETQYF.

This clonotype was observed many times. The CDR3 DNA follows: TGTGCCTGGAGGGTCGGCAACCCCCATCGTATCTACACCTTC. The encoded protein is CAWRVGNPHRIYTF. The gene calls are TRBV30 and TRBJ1-2; D is undetermined. Germline CDR1 and CDR2: GTSNPN and SVGIG (reference sequence). The V gene lost 3 bases and the J gene lost 10 bases, with 21 bases spanning the gap. CDR3 length equals 14 residues.